Listed below are T cell receptor beta chains from one sample, sequenced in a study of T cells in Graves' hyperthyroidism and ophthalmopathy. TCRdb independently ran MiXCR on the multiplex PCR reads; one entry per CDR3 protein. The sample has fewer than 700,000 distinct CDR3 sequences, about a sixth seen once. The sample consisted of blood. These receptors originate from a young woman with Graves' hyperthyroidism. Each CDR3 is given with its conserved first and last residue. A D gene is named only where the DNA matches it firmly. Rows may omit the clone size; those that give it use once, few, many or a size class.

clone_size	d_call	v_call	j_call	cdr3_aa	cdr3_nt
many	NA	TRBV20-1	TRBJ2-7	CSAPSLSRQYF	TGCAGTGCTCCCAGCCTTTCTAGGCAGTACTTC
few	TRBD1	TRBV15	TRBJ1-2	CATSRTGLGQGTYGYTF	TGTGCCACCAGCAGAACCGGTCTGGGACAGGGTACCTATGGCTACACCTTC
NA	NA	TRBV2	TRBJ1-3	CASMRFRSGNTIYF	TGTGCCAGCATGAGGTTTCGCTCTGGAAACACCATATATTTT
NA	TRBD1	TRBV5-1	TRBJ1-1	CASSLGDRVGGTEAFF	TGCGCCAGCAGCTTGGGGGACAGGGTAGGTGGAACTGAAGCTTTCTTT
NA	NA	TRBV4-1	TRBJ2-3	CASSQGSLVLYDRRYTDTQYF	TGCGCCAGCAGCCAGGGAAGTCTAGTCTTATACGACCGAAGGTATACAGATACGCAGTATTTT
few	TRBD1	TRBV13	TRBJ2-7	CASSSPGTGGDEQYF	TGTGCCAGCAGCTCTCCCGGGACAGGGGGCGACGAGCAGTACTTC
NA	NA	TRBV20-1	TRBJ2-3	CSAREGYVGTDTQYF	TGCAGTGCTAGAGAGGGCTACGTCGGCACAGATACGCAGTATTTT
NA	NA	TRBV12-3/TRBV12-4	TRBJ1-1	CASSIRRAAEAFF	TGTGCCAGCAGCATTAGAAGGGCAGCTGAAGCTTTCTTT
many	TRBD1	TRBV28	TRBJ1-2	CASSFGTGLNGYTF	TGTGCCAGCAGTTTCGGGACAGGGTTGAATGGCTACACCTTC
many	TRBD2	TRBV11-2	TRBJ2-1	CASSLDLVAGSYNEQFF	TGTGCCAGCAGCTTAGATTTGGTAGCGGGCTCCTACAATGAGCAGTTCTTC
many	NA	TRBV28	TRBJ1-5	CASSPRDGFNQPQHF	TGTGCCAGCAGTCCCCGGGACGGATTCAATCAGCCCCAGCATTTT
many	TRBD2	TRBV3-1	TRBJ2-2	CASSRGTSDFTGELFF	TGTGCCAGCAGCAGGGGGACTAGCGATTTCACCGGGGAGCTGTTTTTT
many	TRBD2	TRBV28	TRBJ2-1	CASSSGLAGEEVYNEQFF	TGTGCCAGCAGTTCGGGACTAGCGGGAGAGGAAGTATACAATGAGCAGTTCTTC
NA	TRBD1	TRBV6-9	TRBJ2-5	CASSHPPGGETQYF	TGTGCCAGCAGTCATCCCCCAGGGGGAGAGACCCAGTACTTC
NA	NA	TRBV25-1	TRBJ2-7	CASSDYNYEQYF	TGTGCCAGCAGTGATTACAACTACGAGCAGTACTTC
few	NA	TRBV12-3/TRBV12-4	TRBJ2-2	CASNSGVGELFF	TGTGCCAGCAACTCAGGGGTCGGGGAGCTGTTTTTT
many	NA	TRBV30	TRBJ1-2	CAWSVRSSGYTF	TGTGCCTGGAGTGTACGGTCTTCTGGCTACACCTTC
many	TRBD2	TRBV27	TRBJ2-3	CASSIERGHTQYF	TGTGCCAGCAGTATTGAGCGGGGGCATACGCAGTATTTT
many	NA	TRBV10-3	TRBJ2-3	CAISEEEGPSTDTQYF	TGTGCCATCAGTGAGGAGGAGGGCCCTAGCACAGATACGCAGTATTTT
NA	TRBD2	TRBV19	TRBJ2-3	CASKALASLDTQYF	TGTGCCAGTAAGGCACTAGCGTCGTTAGATACGCAGTATTTT
many	TRBD1	TRBV29-1	TRBJ2-1	CSARGHTASYNEQFF	TGCAGCGCAAGGGGGCATACCGCCTCCTACAATGAGCAGTTCTTC
few	NA	TRBV10-3	TRBJ2-5	CAISESWETQYF	TGTGCCATCAGTGAGTCGTGGGAGACCCAGTACTTC
NA	TRBD2	TRBV28	TRBJ2-1	CASWTSGKIYNEQFF	TGTGCCAGCTGGACTAGCGGGAAAATCTACAATGAGCAGTTCTTC
many	NA	TRBV5-1	TRBJ2-1	CASSETTISYNEQFF	TGCGCCAGCAGCGAGACAACCATCTCCTACAATGAGCAGTTCTTC
NA	NA	TRBV12-3/TRBV12-4	TRBJ1-1	CASSLRPGGASEAFF	TGTGCCAGCAGTTTAAGGCCTGGGGGGGCATCTGAAGCTTTCTTT
many	TRBD1	TRBV4-1	TRBJ1-1	CASSHRTGRSAEAFF	TGCGCCAGCAGCCACCGGACAGGGAGGTCGGCTGAAGCTTTCTTT
many	NA	TRBV7-6	TRBJ2-3	CASSPGRARDTQYF	TGTGCCAGCAGTCCCGGCAGGGCTAGAGATACGCAGTATTTT
many	NA	TRBV12-3/TRBV12-4	TRBJ2-7	CASSILVGTYEQYF	TGTGCCAGCAGCATCTTAGTGGGAACCTACGAGCAGTACTTC